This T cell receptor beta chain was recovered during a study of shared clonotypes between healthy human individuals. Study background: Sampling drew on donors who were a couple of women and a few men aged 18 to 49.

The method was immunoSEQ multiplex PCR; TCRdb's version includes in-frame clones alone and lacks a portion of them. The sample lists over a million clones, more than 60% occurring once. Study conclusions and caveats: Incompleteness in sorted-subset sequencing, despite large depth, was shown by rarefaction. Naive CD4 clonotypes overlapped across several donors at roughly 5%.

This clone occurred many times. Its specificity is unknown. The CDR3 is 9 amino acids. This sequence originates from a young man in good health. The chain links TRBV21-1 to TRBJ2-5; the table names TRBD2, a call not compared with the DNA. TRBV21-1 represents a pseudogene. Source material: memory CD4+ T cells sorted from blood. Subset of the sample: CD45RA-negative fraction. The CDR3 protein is CGNRETQYF. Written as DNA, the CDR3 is TGCGGTAATCGAGAGACCCAGTACTTC.